This is a list of T cell receptor beta chains from one sample in a study of shared clonotypes between healthy human individuals. TCRdb keeps only in-frame clones here, not all; method: immunoSEQ multiplex PCR. The sample yields about 820,000 clones, roughly 92% seen once. The sequenced sample was naive CD8+ T cells sorted from blood. The receptor source for this set is a man aged 25 to 40 in good health. The CDR3 runs from the conserved cysteine through the conserved F or W. D genes are given only for firm matches. Where a row states a size, it is once, few, many or the class of an expanded clone; other rows omit it.

abundance	v_gene	d_gene	j_gene	CDR3nt	CDR3aa
NA	TRBV28	NA	TRBJ1-5	TGTGCCAGCAGTTTTCGTCAGAACCATCAGCCCCAGCATTTT	CASSFRQNHQPQHF
NA	TRBV7-3	TRBD1	TRBJ2-1	TGTGCCAGCAGCTTACACGGGACGACAGGGTTATACAATGAGCAGTTCTTC	CASSLHGTTGLYNEQFF
NA	TRBV28	TRBD1	TRBJ2-7	TGTGCCAGCAGGGCCGGGACAGGTTGGTACGAGCAGTACTTC	CASRAGTGWYEQYF
NA	TRBV7-9	NA	TRBJ1-5	TGTGCCAGCAGCTTAGCGGGGACGAATCAGCCCCAGCATTTT	CASSLAGTNQPQHF
NA	TRBV6-5	TRBD1	TRBJ2-1	TGTGCCAGCAGCTTGGGACAGGGGCCGGACAATGAGCAGTTCTTC	CASSLGQGPDNEQFF
NA	TRBV6-4	TRBD1	TRBJ2-7	TGTGCCATCGGGACAGAAGATACGACTACCTACGAGCAGTACTTC	CAIGTEDTTTYEQYF
NA	TRBV29-1	NA	TRBJ2-7	TGCAGCGTTGGGGCTGTGAACTCCTACGAGCAGTACTTC	CSVGAVNSYEQYF
NA	TRBV2	NA	TRBJ2-2	TGTGCCAGCACACCTTTCTCCGGGGAGCTGTTTTTT	CASTPFSGELFF
NA	TRBV5-4	NA	TRBJ2-2	TGTGCCAGCAGCCCCGGGACGAACACCGGGGAGCTGTTTTTT	CASSPGTNTGELFF
NA	TRBV27	TRBD1	TRBJ2-7	TGTGCCAGCAGTACACACGGGACAGGGTTCTACGAGCAGTACTTC	CASSTHGTGFYEQYF
NA	TRBV2	TRBD2	TRBJ2-7	TGTGCCAGCACCCCAGGGACTAGCGGGACGGGCGAGCAGTACTTC	CASTPGTSGTGEQYF
NA	TRBV28	NA	TRBJ2-5	TGTGCCAGCAGTGATAGCGAGTCAGAAACAATACAAGAGACCCAGTACTTC	CASSDSESETIQETQYF
NA	TRBV9	TRBD2	TRBJ2-1	TGTGCCAGCAGCGTAGGGGTAGCGGGAGACGAGAATGAGCAGTTCTTC	CASSVGVAGDENEQFF
NA	TRBV7-9	NA	TRBJ2-5	TGTGCCAGCAGCCCCACGTACCAAGAGACCCAGTACTTC	CASSPTYQETQYF
NA	TRBV4-1	NA	TRBJ2-7	TGCGCCAGCAGCCAAGATTCCCGAGTCGGGGAGCAGTACTTC	CASSQDSRVGEQYF
NA	TRBV4-3	NA	TRBJ2-7	TGCGCCAGCAGCCAAGATGAAGGGAGCACCTACGAGCAGTACTTC	CASSQDEGSTYEQYF
NA	TRBV7-9	NA	TRBJ2-6	TGTGCCAGCAGCTTGCAGGGTGGGGCCAACGTCCTGACTTTC	CASSLQGGANVLTF
NA	TRBV5-1	TRBD1	TRBJ1-1	TGCGCCAGCAGCTGGACAGGGATCTCGAGTACTGAAGCTTTCTTT	CASSWTGISSTEAFF
NA	TRBV27	NA	TRBJ2-1	TGTGCCAGCAGTTTACGACAGGCTTACAATGAGCAGTTCTTC	CASSLRQAYNEQFF
NA	TRBV7-9	NA	TRBJ2-1	TGTGCCAGCAGCTTAGTTACCTTGTCTGTCCTCGGGATGGACAATGAGCAGTTCTTC	CASSLVTLSVLGMDNEQFF
NA	TRBV28	NA	TRBJ1-5	TGTGCCAGCAGTCTTAGCAGCAATCAGCCCCAGCATTTT	CASSLSSNQPQHF
NA	TRBV27	NA	TRBJ2-7	TGTGCCAGCAGCCCCGACCCTCCCACCGAGCAGTACTTC	CASSPDPPTEQYF
NA	TRBV4-3	TRBD2	TRBJ2-1	TGCGCCAGCAGCCGAGTAACTAGCGGGAGGTTTTATGAGCAGTTCTTC	CASSRVTSGRFYEQFF
NA	TRBV2	NA	TRBJ2-1	TGTGCCAGCAGTGAAGCAATAAGGGATCCCTTATACAATGAGCAGTTCTTC	CASSEAIRDPLYNEQFF
NA	TRBV13	NA	TRBJ2-3	TGTGCCAGCAGCTACGGCACGATTACAGATACGCAGTATTTT	CASSYGTITDTQYF
NA	TRBV4-3	NA	TRBJ2-3	TGCGCCAGCAGCCAAAAGATCGAAGATACGCAGTATTTT	CASSQKIEDTQYF
NA	TRBV11-2	NA	TRBJ1-5	TGTGCCAGCAGCTGGGGGCAGACGAATCAGCCCCAGCATTTT	CASSWGQTNQPQHF
NA	TRBV7-8	NA	TRBJ2-7	TGTGCCAGCAGCCCCGGGACATCTAAACCCTACGAGCAGTACTTC	CASSPGTSKPYEQYF
NA	TRBV10-3	TRBD2	TRBJ2-7	TGTGCCATCAGTGACAGGACTAGCGGGTACTACGAGCAGTACTTC	CAISDRTSGYYEQYF
NA	TRBV28	NA	TRBJ1-3	TGTGCCAGCAGAAGTGGCGGGGGACGAAACACCATATATTTT	CASRSGGGRNTIYF
many	TRBV6-1	TRBD1	TRBJ2-1	TGTGCCAGCAGTGAAGCGGGACAGAAGTCCTACAATGAGCAGTTCTTC	CASSEAGQKSYNEQFF
NA	TRBV6-1	NA	TRBJ2-7	TGTGCCAGCAGTGAAGACGCCCGAGCCTACGAGCAGTACTTC	CASSEDARAYEQYF
NA	TRBV7-9	TRBD2	TRBJ2-1	TGTGCCAGCAGCTTAACCGGGACTAGACACAATGAGCAGTTCTTC	CASSLTGTRHNEQFF
NA	TRBV4-1	NA	TRBJ1-1	TGCGCCAGCAGCCAAGAGGACAGCGCGAACACTGAAGCTTTCTTT	CASSQEDSANTEAFF
NA	TRBV2	NA	TRBJ2-7	TGTGCCAGCACCTTCACCTCTCGGCCCTACGAGCAGTACTTC	CASTFTSRPYEQYF
NA	TRBV6-6	NA	TRBJ2-2	TGTGCCAGCAGTTACTCGTGGGAGAGCAACACCGGGGAGCTGTTTTTT	CASSYSWESNTGELFF
NA	TRBV6-5	NA	TRBJ2-1	TGTGCCAGCAGTTTATCAGGGTCCCTCTACAATGAGCAGTTCTTC	CASSLSGSLYNEQFF
NA	TRBV15	NA	TRBJ2-7	TGTGCCACCAGCACCCGACCTGGACAGTTCTACGAGCAGTACTTC	CATSTRPGQFYEQYF
NA	TRBV7-6	NA	TRBJ1-1	TGTGCCAGCAGCCTCAACCCTGGGGACACTGAAGCTTTCTTT	CASSLNPGDTEAFF
NA	TRBV2	TRBD2	TRBJ2-5	TGTGCCAGCAGGGTGGTAGCGGGAAACCAAGAGACCCAGTACTTC	CASRVVAGNQETQYF
NA	TRBV7-9	TRBD1	TRBJ2-4	TGTGCCAGCAGCCCCCCGACTGGGACAGGGTTTGCCAAAAACATTCAGTACTTC	CASSPPTGTGFAKNIQYF
NA	TRBV4-3	TRBD1	TRBJ1-2	TGCGCCAGCAGCCAGGACTTCGGACAGGGCGGCTATGGCTACACCTTC	CASSQDFGQGGYGYTF
NA	TRBV9	NA	TRBJ1-2	TGTGCCAGCAGCGTAGTCCCCTCGGGACATCGCTATGGCTACACCTTC	CASSVVPSGHRYGYTF
NA	TRBV11-3	NA	TRBJ2-1	TGTGCCAGCAGCTCCGGACTTGACTACAATGAGCAGTTCTTC	CASSSGLDYNEQFF
NA	TRBV5-1	NA	TRBJ2-2	TGCGCCAGCAGCCAGGAGGGCGCCACCGGGGAGCTGTTTTTT	CASSQEGATGELFF
once	TRBV28	TRBD1	TRBJ2-2	TGTGCCAGCAGTTCCCCCCGCACGACAGGGTTCACCGGGGAGCTGTTTTTT	CASSSPRTTGFTGELFF
NA	TRBV5-1	TRBD2	TRBJ2-2	TGCGCCAGCAGCCCAAGGACTAGCGGAGTCAACACCGGGGAGCTGTTTTTT	CASSPRTSGVNTGELFF
NA	TRBV27	TRBD2	TRBJ2-7	TGTGCCAGCAGTCCCCGCTCGGGACTAGCGGGAGAGCAGTACTTC	CASSPRSGLAGEQYF
NA	TRBV27	NA	TRBJ2-7	TGTGCCAGCAGTTTAGTTAGCGAAGACTACGAGCAGTACTTC	CASSLVSEDYEQYF
NA	TRBV5-6	TRBD1	TRBJ1-5	TGTGCCAGCAGCACTTGGACAGGGGGCCTTCAGCCCCAGCATTTT	CASSTWTGGLQPQHF
NA	TRBV7-8	TRBD1	TRBJ2-1	TGTGCCAGCAGCGACAGGGACAATGAGCAGTTCTTC	CASSDRDNEQFF
NA	TRBV5-4	TRBD1	TRBJ2-1	TGTGCCAGCAGCTTGGACCGGACAGGGAGCCTCAATGAGCAGTTCTTC	CASSLDRTGSLNEQFF
once	TRBV14	NA	TRBJ2-7	TGTGCCAGCAGCCAGTACAGGGCCCACGAGCAGTACTTC	CASSQYRAHEQYF
NA	TRBV9	TRBD1	TRBJ1-1	TGTGCCAGCAGCGAGGGAGACAGGGGGTTCACTGAAGCTTTCTTT	CASSEGDRGFTEAFF
NA	TRBV6-1	TRBD2	TRBJ2-7	TGTGCCAGCAGTGAAGTAGAACTAGCGGGAGTAAGGTACTTC	CASSEVELAGVRYF
NA	TRBV28	NA	TRBJ2-1	TGTGCCAGCAGTTTACTTGGACAAAACAATGAGCAGTTCTTC	CASSLLGQNNEQFF
NA	TRBV14	NA	TRBJ2-7	TGTGCCAGCAGCCACCGTGGGGGTCCCTACGAGCAGTACTTC	CASSHRGGPYEQYF
NA	TRBV27	NA	TRBJ2-7	TGTGCCAGCAGTTTATCAGGGGGATCCTACGAGCAGTACTTC	CASSLSGGSYEQYF
NA	TRBV9	NA	TRBJ2-3	TGTGCCAGCAGCGACGGACTAACAGATACGCAGTATTTT	CASSDGLTDTQYF